The next 9 T cell receptor beta chains were all read from a single sample in a study of blood T cell repertoires in COVID-19. The repertoire was sequenced with immunoSEQ multiplex PCR; TCRdb's copy has only in-frame clones and lacks some. This table holds some 180,000 clones, over 80% found once. Material: peripheral blood. Receptor source: a woman in her forties with COVID-19, enrolled during active disease.

Only a few counts were recorded for this clone. This rearrangement joins TRBV12-5 to TRBJ1-2, with 8 bases identical to TRBD1. Per the germline V gene, CDR1 is LGHNT and CDR2 is FRNRAP. With V trimmed by 7 bases and J by 10 bases, 8 bases remained unmatched. The CDR3 is 12 residues long. CDR3 DNA: TGTGCTAGTGCCCCCGCAGGGGGCCACTACACCTTC. Its protein is CASAPAGGHYTF.

Relative to its sample, this clone is medium-sized. J is TRBJ2-5 and V is TRBV10-1; no reliable D call. V lost 5 bases to trimming and J lost 4 bases, with 14 bases between them. This CDR3 is built from 14 residues. Germline-derived CDR1 and CDR2 are WNHNN and SYGVQD (reference sequence). The CDR3 bases are TGCGCCAGCAGTCCTATCGGTCATGGAGAGACCCAGTACTTC. This gives the protein CASSPIGHGETQYF.

The J gene is TRBJ2-7, the V gene TRBV6-4; 9 bases align to TRBD1. J gave up 2 bases and V 4 bases, and 6 bases lay outside the gene matches. CDR1 and CDR2 (germline): MRHNA, SNTAGT. The CDR3 totals 15 residues. The CDR3, as DNA: TGTGCCAGCAGTGCCGGGACAGGGATCACCTACGAGCAGTACTTC. This encodes CASSAGTGITYEQYF.

This chain joins TRBV4-1 and TRBJ1-2; maybe TRBD1 (6 bases). CDR1 and CDR2 from the germline V gene are MGHRA and YSYEKL. This CDR3 has 15 amino acids. V lost 9 bases and J lost 0, with 17 bases in between. CDR3 DNA sequence: TGCGCCAGGTCCAGGGGACCCTTAGCTAACTATGGCTACACCTTC. It encodes CARSRGPLANYGYTF.

The rearrangement links TRBV5-1 to TRBJ2-7; D call uncertain. V lost 6 bases and J lost 1, with 11 bases in between. Germline V CDR1 and CDR2: SGHRS, YFSETQ. The CDR3 length is 13 residues. Written as DNA, the CDR3 is TGCGCCAGCAAAAACGACATTTCCTACGAGCAGTACTTC. Protein sequence: CASKNDISYEQYF.

V gene TRBV28 combines with J gene TRBJ2-7, with 7 bases lining up with TRBD1. The germline gives CDR1 MDHEN, CDR2 SYDVKM. The CDR3 contains 16 residues. V shed 5 bases, J shed 0 bases, and the junction held 10 bases outside the gene matches. This CDR3 is CASSRGRDRFSYEQYF. CDR3 sequence (DNA): TGTGCCAGCAGTAGAGGCAGGGACAGATTCTCCTACGAGCAGTACTTC.

This clone showed up just a few times. The V call is TRBV10-3, the J call TRBJ1-1, with TRBD1 identical over 7 bases. V lost 5 bases and J lost 3; bases outside the gene matches: 6. Per germline, CDR1 ENHRY and CDR2 SYGVKD. The CDR3 is 14 residues long. The CDR3 region is CAISSGGADTEAFF. CDR3 in DNA: TGTGCCATCAGTTCAGGGGGTGCGGACACTGAAGCTTTCTTT.

This chain joins TRBV12-5 and TRBJ2-7, with TRBD1 matching 8 bases. Trimming cost V 1 base and J 4 bases; bases outside gene matches: 15. Germline V gene sequence: CDR1 LGHNT, CDR2 FRNRAP. The CDR3 length is 18 residues. The CDR3 DNA is TGTGCTAGTGGTTTGGCCTCTAGCAACAGGGGGATAGGTTACGAGCAGTACTTC. Amino acids: CASGLASSNRGIGYEQYF.

The CDR3 region is CASSYTGARGGYTF. CDR3 coding DNA: TGTGCCAGCAGCTACACAGGGGCGAGAGGCGGCTACACCTTC. The chain is built from TRBV27 and TRBJ1-2; 7 bases fit TRBD1. Germline V gene lookup returns CDR1 MNHEY and CDR2 SMNVEV (reference sequence). This CDR3 has 14 amino acids. The junction had 12 bases not matched to a gene; V was cut back by 6 bases and J by 8 bases.